This TCR beta chain came from a study of cytomegalovirus exposure and HLA in healthy donors. A note on this clone: Its target is not known.

CDR1 is MNHEY and CDR2 is SVGAGI in the germline V gene. CDR3 length: 13 amino acids. Between the trimmed V and J ends, which lost 6 bases and 11 bases, there was a span of 19 bases. Study findings and constraints: Reportedly, HLA-A and HLA-B alleles of most subjects were accurately predicted from TCR beta.

Amplification used 60 Vbeta primers and 13 Jbeta primers. Method: immunoSEQ multiplex PCR; TCRdb's copy keeps in-frame clones and lacks some. The data contain about 170,000 clones, over 60% of them singletons. Material for sequencing was PBMCs. The TCR sequence derives from a woman aged 50 to 65 in good health and CMV-seronegative. V is TRBV6-5 and J is TRBJ1-1; a weak D match, TRBD1 (5 bases). CDR3 protein: CASSQDRRRLAFF. The CDR3 nucleotides are TGTGCCAGCAGCCAAGACAGACGAAGGTTGGCTTTCTTT.